A single sample is the source of the 25 T cell receptor beta chains below, sequenced in a study of control samples from healthy donors and cancer patients. The table came from immunoSEQ multiplex PCR; TCRdb's copy has only in-frame clones and leaves some out. Among about 140,000 clones listed, 90% to 95% were seen once. Source material: blood. The receptors derive from a man in his forties in good health.

This chain connects TRBV27 to TRBJ2-3; D not certain. V was cut by 3 bases and J by 5 bases, with 9 bases left in between. Per germline, CDR1 MNHEY and CDR2 SMNVEV (reference sequence). CDR3 length: 13 amino acids. CDR3 sequence: CASSFVYEDTQYF. DNA of the CDR3: TGTGCCAGCAGTTTCGTTTATGAAGATACGCAGTATTTT.

In the case of this clone: Germline is not matched at one junction end, which may reflect a read error. The rearrangement joins TRBV19 to TRBJ1-1; D gene uncertain. The CDR3 runs 14 residues. Germline V gene lookup returns CDR1 LNHDA and CDR2 SQIVND (reference sequence). The DNA of the CDR3 is TGTGCCAGTGGTATGGAAAGACGGAACACTGAAGCTTTCTTT. Protein product: CASGMERRNTEAFF. Full variable domain (remainder filled in from reference TRBV19 and TRBJ1-1): DGGITQSPKYLFRKEGQNVTLSCEQNLNHDAMYWYRQDPGQGLRLIYYSQIVNDFQKGDIAEGYSVSREKKESFPLTVTSAQKNPTAFYLCASGMERRNTEAFFGQGTRLTVV.

The J gene is TRBJ2-1, the V gene TRBV18; the match to TRBD2 covers 7 bases. The CDR3 is made up of 15 amino acids. The ends lost 3 bases at V and 6 bases at J; junction bases unmatched: 8. CDR1 KGHSH and CDR2 LQKENI come from the germline V gene. As DNA, the CDR3 is TGTGCCAGCTCACCCGGTGCGGGAGCCAGCAATGAGCAGTTCTTC. Translation gives CASSPGAGASNEQFF.

The V and J genes are TRBV5-8 and TRBJ1-4, with 10 bases matching TRBD1. This CDR3 region has 15 residues. J lost 8 bases, V lost 2 bases, and 6 bases had no gene match. CDR1 is SGHTS and CDR2 is YDEGEE in the germline V gene. CDR3 in amino acids: CASSFDRGRNEKLFF. DNA for the CDR3: TGTGCCAGCAGCTTCGACAGGGGGCGGAACGAAAAACTGTTTTTT.

This chain uses TRBV5-6 with TRBJ1-2; D uncertain. Germline V CDR1 and CDR2: SGHDT, YYEEEE. The CDR3 sequence is 16 residues long. Trimming took off 2 bases at V and 0 bases at J, with 14 bases between the two ends. The CDR3, as DNA: TGTGCCAGCAGCTTTTTTCGGGCAGACACTAACTATGGCTACACCTTC. Translation: CASSFFRADTNYGYTF.

The gene calls are TRBV2 and TRBJ1-5, with D possibly being TRBD1 (5 bases). CDR1 is SNHLY and CDR2 is FYNNEI in the germline V gene. Between the trimmed V and J ends, which lost 4 bases and 3 bases, there was a span of 7 bases. This CDR3 is 13 amino acids long. This CDR3 reads CASSGRVNQPQHF. CDR3 nucleotide sequence: TGTGCCAGCAGTGGCAGGGTCAATCAGCCCCAGCATTTT.

This chain links TRBV28 with TRBJ1-2; 9 nucleotides line up with TRBD1. The V gene end was trimmed by 1 base and the J gene end by 9 bases; junction bases not matched to a gene: 6. The CDR3 is 14 amino acids. From germline, CDR1 is MDHEN and CDR2 SYDVKM. The CDR3 nucleotides read TGTGCCAGCAGTTTATCACGGGGACAGGGAAGCTACACCTTC. Encoded protein: CASSLSRGQGSYTF.

The V call is TRBV27, the J call TRBJ1-3, with D possibly TRBD1 on 5 matching bases. The CDR3 sequence is 13 residues long. CDR1 and CDR2 from the germline V gene are MNHEY and SMNVEV (reference sequence). Trimming shortened V by 8 bases and J by 0 bases, and 8 bases separated the two germline ends. This CDR3 reads CASGTGSGNTIYF. The CDR3 region has the DNA TGTGCCAGCGGAACAGGCTCTGGAAACACCATATATTTT.

The count of this clone is one. The chain uses TRBV27 and TRBJ1-2, with 7 positions matching TRBD1. CDR1 is MNHEY, CDR2 SMNVEV, per germline (reference sequence). CDR3 size: 15 residues. J was trimmed by 1 base and V by 6 bases; bases with no gene match: 8. The CDR3: CASRATGIDNYGYTF. In DNA form, the CDR3 reads TGTGCCAGCAGAGCGACAGGGATCGATAACTATGGCTACACCTTC.

This rearrangement joins TRBV6-5 to TRBJ1-2, with D unclear. Germline values: CDR1 MNHEY, CDR2 SVGAGI. This CDR3 spans 13 amino acids. V was pared by 2 bases and J by 0 bases, with 4 bases between. DNA of the CDR3: TGTGCCAGCAGTTACCTCCCTAACTATGGCTACACCTTC. This translates into CASSYLPNYGYTF.

Here the CDR3 reads CAWSVRGGQQFF. DNA of the CDR3: TGTGCCTGGAGTGTACGGGGGGGCCAGCAGTTCTTC. The chain carries TRBV30 and TRBJ2-1; 8 positions match TRBD2. Germline values: CDR1 GTSNPN, CDR2 SVGIG (reference sequence). V shed 0 bases and J 11 bases; nucleotides not matched to a gene: 3. The CDR3 runs to 12 residues.

This chain links TRBV28 with TRBJ1-1; 8 bases line up with TRBD1. With 8 bases clipped from V and 7 bases from J, the junction kept 15 bases outside the gene matches. The CDR3 extends over 15 amino acids. Germline CDR1 and CDR2: MDHEN and SYDVKM. This CDR3 reads CASLPLDREVIEAFF. The CDR3 nucleotides read TGTGCCAGCCTACCGTTGGACAGGGAAGTAATTGAAGCTTTCTTT.

The chain links TRBV5-1 to TRBJ2-3; D might be TRBD2 (6 bases). The CDR3 runs to 15 residues. The germline V gene has CDR1 SGHRS and CDR2 YFSETQ. Trimming cost V 2 bases and J 2 bases, with 12 bases left between them. CDR3 region: CASSFRGVSTDTQYF. In DNA, the CDR3 is TGCGCCAGCAGCTTTCGCGGGGTGTCCACAGATACGCAGTATTTT.

This clone has more than one count but fewer than ten. The V gene is TRBV5-1, the J gene TRBJ2-2, with 11 nucleotides matching TRBD1. The germline V gene has CDR1 SGHRS and CDR2 YFSETQ. This CDR3 has 16 amino acids. With 3 bases clipped from V and 5 bases from J, the junction kept 6 bases outside the gene matches. The CDR3 DNA follows: TGCGCCAGCAGCTGGGATGGACAGGGGGCTACCGGGGAGCTGTTTTTT. It translates to CASSWDGQGATGELFF. Filled out from reference TRBV5-1 and TRBJ2-2, the complete variable domain reads KAGVTQTPRYLIKTRGQQVTLSCSPISGHRSVSWYQQTPGQGLQFLFEYFSETQRNKGNFPGRFSGRQFSNSRSEMNVSTLELGDSALYLCASSWDGQGATGELFFGEGSRLTVL.

J is TRBJ2-5 and V is TRBV30, with 8 bases matching TRBD1. The CDR3 has 20 residues. Germline trimming cut 3 bases from V and 0 bases from J; bases unmatched to any gene: 21. Germline V lookup: CDR1 GTSNPN, CDR2 SVGIG (reference sequence). The chain's CDR3 is CAWREDREYRDRRHQETQYF. The DNA of the CDR3 is TGTGCCTGGAGGGAGGACAGGGAGTATCGGGACAGAAGACACCAAGAGACCCAGTACTTC.

This chain uses TRBV4-2 with TRBJ2-1; D remains unclear. The CDR3 has 13 residues. The V gene lost 0 bases and the J gene lost 6 bases, with 6 bases spanning the gap. Germline assignment: CDR1 LGHNA and CDR2 YNFKEQ. The CDR3 here is CASSQEDVNEQFF. In nucleotides, the CDR3 is TGTGCCAGCAGCCAAGAGGACGTCAATGAGCAGTTCTTC.

This chain uses TRBV6-5 with TRBJ1-5; the D is unclear. The germline CDR1 and CDR2 sequences are MNHEY and SVGAGI. The CDR3 consists of 14 residues. V lost 4 bases and J lost 9, with 16 bases in between. CDR3 protein: CASSSETPDRPQHF. The CDR3 bases are TGTGCCAGCAGTTCAGAGACACCGGATCGGCCCCAGCATTTT.

V gene TRBV28 combines with J gene TRBJ1-2, with D perhaps TRBD1 (5 bases). Per germline, CDR1 MDHEN and CDR2 SYDVKM. The CDR3 loop spans 12 amino acids. V was trimmed by 5 bases and J by 8 bases, leaving 12 bases between them. The CDR3 coding sequence is TGTGCCAGCAGTCCAGGGAATGGAGGCTACACCTTC. Its translation: CASSPGNGGYTF.

This clone showed up just once. The V call is TRBV5-1, the J call TRBJ2-7; tentatively, D is TRBD2 (5 bases). The CDR3 is 11 amino acids. V lost 6 bases, J lost 3 bases, and 7 bases lay in between. The germline V gene has CDR1 SGHRS and CDR2 YFSETQ. This CDR3 is CASTAGYEQYF. Here the CDR3 DNA reads TGCGCCAGCACCGCGGGCTACGAGCAGTACTTC.

The chain has TRBV28 and TRBJ2-5; 8 bases agree with TRBD1. The CDR3 spans 12 residues. Germline CDR1 reads MDHEN; CDR2 reads SYDVKM. J lost 9 bases, V lost 5 bases, and 5 bases had no gene match. The CDR3 spells CASSGTGSSQYF. CDR3 in DNA: TGTGCCAGCAGTGGGACAGGATCCTCCCAGTACTTC.

V gene TRBV7-9 combines with J gene TRBJ2-1; D possibly matches TRBD1 or TRBD2 (5 bases each). The CDR3 sequence is 15 residues long. V gave up 3 bases and J gave up 0 bases, with 9 bases separating them. Looked up from germline, CDR1 is SEHNR and CDR2 is FQNEAQ (reference sequence). The CDR3: CASSFWGSSYNEQFF. The CDR3 DNA is TGTGCCAGCAGCTTCTGGGGGAGCTCCTACAATGAGCAGTTCTTC.

This chain joins TRBV28 and TRBJ1-4; D may be TRBD1 (5 bases). The length of the CDR3 is 17 residues. CDR1 and CDR2 (germline): MDHEN, SYDVKM. Trimming left V 5 bases short and J 0 bases short, with 16 bases between. CDR3 nucleotide sequence: TGTGCCAGCAGTACCCTGGGACGGCTAGCAACTAATGAAAAACTGTTTTTT. It translates to CASSTLGRLATNEKLFF. Full variable domain (missing parts from reference TRBV28 and TRBJ1-4): DVKVTQSSRYLVKRTGEKVFLECVQDMDHENMFWYRQDPGLGLRLIYFSYDVKMKEKGDIPEGYSVSREKKERFSLILESASTNQTSMYLCASSTLGRLATNEKLFFGSGTQLSVL.

The chain links TRBV5-4 to TRBJ2-1; 8 nucleotides match TRBD1. J was trimmed by 8 bases and V by 0 bases; bases with no gene match: 4. The CDR3 spans 14 residues. Germline V lookup: CDR1 SGHNT, CDR2 YYREEE (reference sequence). CDR3 residues: CASSLEAGGDEQFF. CDR3 nucleotides: TGTGCCAGCAGCTTGGAGGCAGGGGGCGATGAGCAGTTCTTC.

This chain links TRBV6-5 with TRBJ2-2; no firm D call. The CDR3 length is 13 residues. Germline CDR1 is MNHEY and CDR2 is SVGAGI. V was shortened by 2 bases and J by 3 bases, with 4 bases between the two germline ends. CDR3 residues: CASSYDDTGELFF. The CDR3 nucleotides read TGTGCCAGCAGTTACGACGACACCGGGGAGCTGTTTTTT.

The chain combines TRBV24-1 with TRBJ1-6; tentatively, D is TRBD1 (5 bases). Germline values: CDR1 KGHDR, CDR2 SFDVKD. The CDR3 consists of 16 residues. Trimming took 3 bases from V and 5 from J, leaving 13 bases between them. This chain's CDR3 is CATSDPGSPHNSPLHF. In DNA form, the CDR3 reads TGTGCCACCAGTGATCCAGGGTCGCCTCATAATTCACCCCTCCACTTT.